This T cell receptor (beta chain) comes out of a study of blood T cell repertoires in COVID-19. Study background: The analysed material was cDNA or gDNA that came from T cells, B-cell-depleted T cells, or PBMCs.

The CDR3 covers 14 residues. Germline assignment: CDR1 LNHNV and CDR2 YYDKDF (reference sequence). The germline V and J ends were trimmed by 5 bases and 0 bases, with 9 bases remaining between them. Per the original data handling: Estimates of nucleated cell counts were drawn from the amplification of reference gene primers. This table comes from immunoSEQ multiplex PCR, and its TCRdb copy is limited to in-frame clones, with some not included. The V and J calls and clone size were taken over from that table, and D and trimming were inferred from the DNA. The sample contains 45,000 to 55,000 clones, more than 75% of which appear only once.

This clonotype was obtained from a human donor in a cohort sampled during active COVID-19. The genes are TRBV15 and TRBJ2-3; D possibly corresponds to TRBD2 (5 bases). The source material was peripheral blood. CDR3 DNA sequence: TGTGCCACCAGCGGCGGGCCAAGCACAGATACGCAGTATTTT. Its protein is CATSGGPSTDTQYF.